This record covers a single T cell receptor (beta chain). The antigen remains unidentified. The ViraFEST assay expanded antigen-specific CD4+ T cells with viral peptide pools before sequencing. Having been cultured for less than 13 days, the cells underwent CD4+ T cell isolation. Each person got two doses of an mRNA SARS-CoV-2 vaccine, BNT162b2 or mRNA-1273. Trimming took off 4 bases at V and 1 base at J, with 8 bases between the two ends. Germline values: CDR1 SGHRS, CDR2 YFSETQ. The CDR3 spans 13 residues. The data were obtained in a study of vaccination effects on CD4 cells after COVID-19. Whole-study results and caveats: The study enrolled few convalescent patients and sampled no early post-infection timepoints. The study found marked clonal contraction of infection- and vaccine-induced clones late after vaccination.

Here immunoSEQ multiplex PCR was the method, and the copy in TCRdb shows in-frame clones only, minus some. The sample lists 50,000 to 65,000 clones; 73% were seen once. The sequenced sample was CD4+ T cells from PBMCs cultured with HCoV-229E spike peptides, obtained after COVID-19 vaccination. This chain uses TRBV5-1 with TRBJ1-1; tentative D call: TRBD1 (5 bases). The receptor was derived from a human donor who received a COVID-19 vaccine. CDR3: CASSQGRNTEAFF. CDR3 nucleotide sequence: TGCGCCAGCAGCCAGGGACGGAACACTGAAGCTTTCTTT.